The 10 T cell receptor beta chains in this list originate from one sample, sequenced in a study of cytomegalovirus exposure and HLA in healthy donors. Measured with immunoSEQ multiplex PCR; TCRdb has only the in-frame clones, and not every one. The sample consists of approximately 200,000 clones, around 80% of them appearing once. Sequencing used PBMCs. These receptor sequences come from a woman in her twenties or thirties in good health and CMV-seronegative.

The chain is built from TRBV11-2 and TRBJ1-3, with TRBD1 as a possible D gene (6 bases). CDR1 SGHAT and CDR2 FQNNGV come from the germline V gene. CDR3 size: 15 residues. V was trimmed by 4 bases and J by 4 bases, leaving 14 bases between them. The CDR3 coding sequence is TGTGCCAGCAGCTCACAGGGTATCAACGGAAACACCATATATTTT. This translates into CASSSQGINGNTIYF.

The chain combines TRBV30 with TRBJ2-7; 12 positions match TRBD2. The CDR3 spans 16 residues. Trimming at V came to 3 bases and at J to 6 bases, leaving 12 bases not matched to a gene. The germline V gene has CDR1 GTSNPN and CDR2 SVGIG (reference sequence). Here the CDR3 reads CAWRPWLAGGSPEQYF. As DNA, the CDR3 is TGTGCCTGGAGGCCCTGGCTAGCGGGGGGGTCGCCCGAGCAGTACTTC.

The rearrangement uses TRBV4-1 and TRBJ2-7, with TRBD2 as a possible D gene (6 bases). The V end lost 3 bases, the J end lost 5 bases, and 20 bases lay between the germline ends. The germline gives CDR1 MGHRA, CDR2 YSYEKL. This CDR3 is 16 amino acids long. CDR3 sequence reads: CASSHPPRAGFHEQYF. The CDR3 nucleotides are TGCGCCAGCAGCCACCCCCCCCGGGCGGGATTCCACGAGCAGTACTTC.

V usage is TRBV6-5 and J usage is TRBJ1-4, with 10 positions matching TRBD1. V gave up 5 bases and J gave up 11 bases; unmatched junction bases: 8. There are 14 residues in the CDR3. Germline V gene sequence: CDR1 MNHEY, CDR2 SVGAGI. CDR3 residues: CASSRTGGLRKLFF. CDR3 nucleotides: TGTGCCAGCAGTAGGACAGGGGGTTTAAGGAAACTGTTTTTT.

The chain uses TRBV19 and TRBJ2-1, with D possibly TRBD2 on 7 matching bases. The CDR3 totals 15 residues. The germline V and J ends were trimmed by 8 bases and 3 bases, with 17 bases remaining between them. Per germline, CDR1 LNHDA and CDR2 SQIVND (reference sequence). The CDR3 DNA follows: TGTGCCAGTCGGGACGGGGGGCAGGACTACAATGAGCAGTTCTTC. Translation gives CASRDGGQDYNEQFF. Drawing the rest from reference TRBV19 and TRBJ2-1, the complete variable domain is DGGITQSPKYLFRKEGQNVTLSCEQNLNHDAMYWYRQDPGQGLRLIYYSQIVNDFQKGDIAEGYSVSREKKESFPLTVTSAQKNPTAFYLCASRDGGQDYNEQFFGPGTRLTVL.

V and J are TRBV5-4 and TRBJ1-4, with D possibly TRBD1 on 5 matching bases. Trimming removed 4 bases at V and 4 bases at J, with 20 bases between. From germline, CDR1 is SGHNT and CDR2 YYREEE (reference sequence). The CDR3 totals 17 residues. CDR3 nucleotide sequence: TGTGCCAGCAGCCAAACGCACGGCGGGGGTGGTAATGAAAAACTGTTTTTT. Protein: CASSQTHGGGGNEKLFF.

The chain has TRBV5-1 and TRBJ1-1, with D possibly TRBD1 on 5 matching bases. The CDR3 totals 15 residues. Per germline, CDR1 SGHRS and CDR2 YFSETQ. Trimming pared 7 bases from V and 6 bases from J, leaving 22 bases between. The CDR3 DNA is TGCGCCAGCGCCCCTGGATCAGGGATGATCCCTGAAGCTTTCTTT. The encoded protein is CASAPGSGMIPEAFF. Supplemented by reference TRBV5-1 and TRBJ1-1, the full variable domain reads KAGVTQTPRYLIKTRGQQVTLSCSPISGHRSVSWYQQTPGQGLQFLFEYFSETQRNKGNFPGRFSGRQFSNSRSEMNVSTLELGDSALYLCASAPGSGMIPEAFFGQGTRLTVV.

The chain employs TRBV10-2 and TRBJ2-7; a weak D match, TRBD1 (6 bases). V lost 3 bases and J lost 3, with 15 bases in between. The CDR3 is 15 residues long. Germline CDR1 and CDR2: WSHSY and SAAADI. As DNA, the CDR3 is TGCGCCAGCAGTGACAGGGGCAGGGCGGACTACGAGCAGTACTTC. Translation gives CASSDRGRADYEQYF.

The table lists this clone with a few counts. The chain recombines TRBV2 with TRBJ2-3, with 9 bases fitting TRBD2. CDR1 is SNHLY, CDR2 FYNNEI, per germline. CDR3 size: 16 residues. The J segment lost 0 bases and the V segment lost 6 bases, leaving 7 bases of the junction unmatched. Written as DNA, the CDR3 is TGTGCCAGCAGGGCCCTCAGCGGGGGGAGCACAGATACGCAGTATTTT. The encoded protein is CASRALSGGSTDTQYF.

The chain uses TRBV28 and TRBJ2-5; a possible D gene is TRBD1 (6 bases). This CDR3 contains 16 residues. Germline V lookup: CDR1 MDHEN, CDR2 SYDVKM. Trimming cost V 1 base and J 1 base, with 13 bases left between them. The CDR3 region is CASSLSQGPAQETQYF. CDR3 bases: TGTGCCAGCAGTTTATCGCAGGGGCCAGCCCAAGAGACCCAGTACTTC.